Below, 14 T cell receptor beta chains from the same sample are listed, as sequenced in a study of vaccination and CD4 T cells after COVID-19 (dated 2022 in TCRdb). Antigen specificity for these receptors is unknown. Preparation of the library involved PCR. Sequencing relied on an Illumina iSeq 100. DNA from cultured CD4+ T cells was subjected to TCR sequencing with the Oncomine TCR Beta short-read assay at the Johns Hopkins FTIC core. In TCRdb, the public reads were trimmed at Q25 with fastp and aligned with MiXCR, with productive beta chains retained. Every distinct CDR3 protein forms one entry, paired with its most common genes and DNA. This sample holds fewer than 9,500 distinct CDR3 sequences; about three fifths were observed only once. The ten largest clones take up 34% of the sample. The sample's treatment or condition label, decoded: approximately 11-day PBMC culture with coronavirus spike peptide pools or control peptides (ViraFEST assay).

The sequencing input was CD4+ T cells from blood, cultured in vitro. All receptors derive from a human donor who had recovered from COVID-19.

The chain carries TRBV6-1 and TRBJ2-1, with D perhaps TRBD1 or TRBD2 (5 bases each). V was clipped by 6 bases and J by 2 bases, with 11 bases between them. The CDR3 length is 14 residues. From germline, CDR1 is MNHNS and CDR2 SASEGT. CDR3 in DNA: TGTGCCAGCAGGGGGGTGGGGGCCTACAATGAGCAGTTCTTC. Encoded protein: CASRGVGAYNEQFF.

The chain links TRBV7-8 to TRBJ1-5, with D possibly matching TRBD1 (5 bases). CDR3 length: 15 amino acids. CDR1 and CDR2 from the germline V gene are SGHVS and FQNEAQ. V lost 7 bases to trimming and J lost 2 bases, with 15 bases between them. CDR3 loop: CASTAGMEGNQPQHF. The CDR3 DNA reads as TGTGCCAGCACCGCAGGGATGGAAGGCAATCAGCCCCAGCATTTT.

The J gene is TRBJ1-1, the V gene TRBV20-1, with 7 nucleotides matching TRBD1. The CDR3 covers 14 residues. V lost 2 bases to trimming and J lost 3 bases; unmatched junction nucleotides: 6. The V gene's germline CDR1 is DFQATT and CDR2 SNEGSKA (reference sequence). The CDR3 bases are TGCAGTGCTAGACCCCCGACAGGGTACACTGAAGCTTTCTTT. It is translated as CSARPPTGYTEAFF.

This clonotype has more than one count but fewer than ten. This sequence joins TRBV20-1 and TRBJ1-2, with D perhaps matching TRBD1 (6 bases). This CDR3 has 12 amino acids. The germline CDR1 and CDR2 sequences are DFQATT and SNEGSKA (reference sequence). The germline V and J ends were trimmed by 6 bases and 3 bases, with 11 bases remaining between them. This chain's CDR3 is CSARQDDYGYTF. Here the CDR3 DNA reads TGCAGTGCGCGACAGGACGACTATGGCTACACCTTC.

This clonotype was counted a few times. The chain uses TRBV7-9 and TRBJ1-1, with D possibly matching TRBD1 (6 bases). The V end was cut by 1 base, the J end by 1 base, with 7 bases between. The germline CDR1 and CDR2 sequences are SEHNR and FQNEAQ (reference sequence). The CDR3 consists of 14 residues. In DNA form, the CDR3 reads TGTGCCAGCAGCTTAGGACAGGAGAACACTGAAGCTTTCTTT. It specifies CASSLGQENTEAFF.

CDR3 coding DNA: TGTGCCAGCGCCAAAGACTTTGACTATGGCTACACCTTC. This gives the protein CASAKDFDYGYTF. The J gene is TRBJ1-2, the V gene TRBV6-1; D unclear. The CDR3 has 13 amino acids. Deletions cut 8 bases from V and 3 bases from J, with 13 bases between. Germline V gene data show CDR1 as MNHNS and CDR2 as SASEGT.

This clonotype was counted a few times. V usage is TRBV20-1 and J usage is TRBJ1-2; D is perhaps TRBD1 (5 bases). The germline CDR1 and CDR2 sequences are DFQATT and SNEGSKA (reference sequence). Between the trimmed V and J ends, which lost 3 bases and 4 bases, there was a span of 6 bases. The CDR3 contains 11 residues. CDR3 nucleotide sequence: TGCAGTGCTAGGGGGGGCTATGGCTACACCTTC. It encodes CSARGGYGYTF.

The CDR3 sequence: CASSFGRVGTEAFF. CDR3 nucleotide sequence: TGTGCCAGCAGCTTTGGCAGGGTTGGCACTGAAGCTTTCTTT. The chain joins TRBV7-2 to TRBJ1-1, with TRBD1 as a possible D gene (5 bases). V lost 3 bases and J lost 4, with 12 bases in between. Germline loops: CDR1 SGHTA, CDR2 FQGNSA. This CDR3 comprises 14 residues.

The sample holds one count of this clonotype. The genes are TRBV6-2 or TRBV6-3 and TRBJ2-6; D might be TRBD1 (5 bases). This CDR3 is built from 17 residues. V lost 5 bases and J lost 0, with 14 bases in between. Per germline, CDR1 MNHEY and CDR2 SVGEGT. CDR3 nucleotides: TGTGCCAGCAGTGAGGACCCAGGGTTCTCTGGGGCCAACGTCCTGACTTTC. Protein: CASSEDPGFSGANVLTF.

The CDR3, as DNA: TGTGCCAGCAGTGTATTGGGTAGCCATGAGCAGTTCTTC. Protein product: CASSVLGSHEQFF. The chain links TRBV2 to TRBJ2-1; D call uncertain. This CDR3 is 13 amino acids long. Germline CDR1 SNHLY, CDR2 FYNNEI. V was shortened by 4 bases and J by 8 bases, with 12 bases between the two germline ends.

This chain uses TRBV9 with TRBJ2-5, with 12 bases aligning to TRBD1. With V trimmed by 4 bases and J by 2 bases, 6 bases remained unmatched. The V gene's germline CDR1 is SGDLS and CDR2 YYNGEE. The CDR3 totals 16 residues. CDR3 nucleotides: TGTGCCAGCAGCCCAGGGACAGGGGGCTTACAAGAGACCCAGTACTTC. Protein sequence: CASSPGTGGLQETQYF.

The chain is built from TRBV20-1 and TRBJ1-2; 7 bases match TRBD1. Germline V gives CDR1 DFQATT, CDR2 SNEGSKA (reference sequence). J gave up 3 bases and V 3 bases, and 4 bases lay outside the gene matches. The CDR3 sequence is 13 residues long. CDR3 sequence reads: CSARVDRDYGYTF. CDR3 DNA sequence: TGCAGTGCTAGGGTTGACAGGGACTATGGCTACACCTTC.

The gene calls are TRBV19 and TRBJ2-3; 9 bases match TRBD2. This CDR3 comprises 16 residues. CDR1 and CDR2 from the germline V gene are LNHDA and SQIVND (reference sequence). V dropped 5 bases and J dropped 3; count of bases not matched to a gene: 9. The CDR3 loop is CASSPQREEGTDTQYF. CDR3 nucleotides: TGTGCCAGTAGTCCCCAGCGGGAGGAAGGGACAGATACGCAGTATTTT.

The chain couples TRBV29-1 to TRBJ2-2; the D call may be TRBD1 or TRBD2 (5 bases each). This CDR3 has 15 amino acids. CDR1 and CDR2 (germline): SQVTM, ANQGSEA. Between the trimmed V and J ends, which lost 6 bases and 0 bases, there was a span of 14 bases. CDR3 loop: CSVIWGNSNTGELFF. The CDR3 nucleotides read TGCAGCGTAATATGGGGGAATTCGAACACCGGGGAGCTGTTTTTT.